Following are 9 T cell receptor beta chains from one sample sequenced in a study of blood T cell repertoires in COVID-19. Sequencing was performed with immunoSEQ multiplex PCR; in TCRdb, only in-frame clones are kept and a portion is missing. The sample has 190,000 or so clones; roughly 81% are singletons. What was sequenced was peripheral blood. These receptors came from a woman aged 80 or over with COVID-19, enrolled during active disease.

The rearrangement uses TRBV4-2 and TRBJ2-2, with TRBD1 matching over 9 bases. The J segment lost 4 bases and the V segment lost 2 bases, leaving 8 bases of the junction unmatched. This CDR3 spans 17 amino acids. Germline values: CDR1 LGHNA, CDR2 YNFKEQ. CDR3: CASSQKGTGTTTGELFF. CDR3 bases: TGTGCCAGCAGCCAAAAGGGGACAGGGACGACCACCGGGGAGCTGTTTTTT.

In its sample, this clone was seen once. V and J are TRBV5-6 and TRBJ2-7; D call uncertain. The germline CDR1 and CDR2 sequences are SGHDT and YYEEEE. The germline V and J ends were trimmed by 0 bases and 3 bases, with 4 bases remaining between them. This CDR3 comprises 12 residues. CDR3 sequence: CASSLGGYEQYF. DNA for the CDR3: TGTGCCAGCAGCTTGGGCGGCTACGAGCAGTACTTC.

V and J are TRBV6-5 and TRBJ1-2; 7 bases match TRBD1. Looked up from germline, CDR1 is MNHEY and CDR2 is SVGAGI. Germline trimming cut 5 bases from V and 5 bases from J; bases unmatched to any gene: 5. The CDR3 spans 13 residues. CDR3 loop: CASSRQGRYGYTF. CDR3 nucleotides: TGTGCCAGCAGTCGACAGGGACGGTATGGCTACACCTTC.

The rearrangement uses TRBV4-3 and TRBJ2-1; D ambiguous. V was pared by 1 base and J by 6 bases, with 7 bases between. The germline CDR1 and CDR2 sequences are LGHNA and YSLEER. The CDR3 is made up of 13 amino acids. The chain's CDR3 is CASSQGLLNEQFF. The CDR3 DNA sequence: TGCGCCAGCAGCCAAGGACTCCTCAATGAGCAGTTCTTC.

The chain links TRBV27 to TRBJ2-7; the match to TRBD2 covers 8 bases. Germline V gene sequence: CDR1 MNHEY, CDR2 SMNVEV (reference sequence). The junction had 9 bases not matched to a gene; V was cut back by 8 bases and J by 0 bases. The CDR3 extends over 15 amino acids. CDR3 protein: CASHGGGPSSYEQYF. DNA of the CDR3: TGTGCCAGCCACGGGGGGGGCCCTAGCTCCTACGAGCAGTACTTC.

This rearrangement joins TRBV28 to TRBJ2-7, with TRBD2 identical over 9 bases. With 6 bases clipped from V and 2 bases from J, the junction kept 2 bases outside the gene matches. Germline CDR1 is MDHEN and CDR2 is SYDVKM. The CDR3 is 13 residues long. The CDR3 reads CASRTSGTYEQYF. CDR3 nucleotide sequence: TGTGCCAGCAGGACTAGCGGAACCTACGAGCAGTACTTC.

The chain carries TRBV29-1 and TRBJ1-2, with D unclear. The CDR3 sequence is 13 residues long. V was pared by 3 bases and J by 1 base, with 9 bases between. Per the germline V gene, CDR1 is SQVTM and CDR2 is ANQGSEA. The CDR3 loop reads CSVDGHLNYGYTF. The CDR3 DNA sequence: TGCAGCGTTGATGGCCATCTTAACTATGGCTACACCTTC.

The gene calls are TRBV19 and TRBJ1-2; D may be TRBD1 (5 bases). From germline, CDR1 is LNHDA and CDR2 SQIVND (reference sequence). Deletions cut 9 bases from V and 8 bases from J, with 19 bases between. There are 13 residues in the CDR3. CDR3 loop: CARTYDSLEGYTF. Written as DNA, the CDR3 is TGTGCCAGAACTTATGACAGTTTAGAAGGCTACACCTTC. The complete variable domain, with remaining parts taken from reference TRBV19 and TRBJ1-2, reads DGGITQSPKYLFRKEGQNVTLSCEQNLNHDAMYWYRQDPGQGLRLIYYSQIVNDFQKGDIAEGYSVSREKKESFPLTVTSAQKNPTAFYLCARTYDSLEGYTFGSGTRLTVV.

The gene calls are TRBV5-1 and TRBJ2-1, with TRBD2 as a possible D gene (5 bases). Germline V gene lookup returns CDR1 SGHRS and CDR2 YFSETQ. CDR3 length: 12 residues. V dropped 9 bases and J dropped 3 bases, with 10 bases sitting between them. CDR3 bases: TGCGCCAACGCCCGGGGCTACAATGAGCAGTTCTTC. Translating it yields CANARGYNEQFF.